This entry features one T cell receptor beta chain sequence. The V gene lost 1 base and the J gene lost 3 bases, with 13 bases spanning the gap. The CDR3 is 15 residues long. Germline V gene sequence: CDR1 LGHDT, CDR2 YNNKEL (reference sequence). Sequenced by immunoSEQ multiplex PCR; TCRdb stores in-frame clones only, minus some. The sample has fewer than 350,000 clones, around 85% seen once. The source of the sample is a study of blood T cell repertoires in COVID-19. The rearrangement links TRBV3-1 (or the pseudogene TRBV3-2) to TRBJ2-7; no reliable D call. The origin of this receptor is a woman aged 25 to 39 who had recovered from COVID-19. Sequenced: peripheral blood. This CDR3 reads CASSQAPGPNYEQYF. In DNA, the CDR3 is TGTGCCAGCAGCCAAGCCCCCGGTCCCAACTACGAGCAGTACTTC.